The rows below give T cell receptor beta chains drawn from one sample of a study of T cells in Graves' hyperthyroidism and ophthalmopathy. Via MiXCR, TCRdb re-called the multiplex PCR reads, giving one row per CDR3 protein. The data hold 370,000 or so distinct CDR3 sequences, with about 15% observed a single time. Sequenced material: blood. The receptors come from a woman aged 18-29 years with Graves' hyperthyroidism that later progressed to Graves' ophthalmopathy. Both conserved end residues are part of each CDR3. D genes are given only for firm matches. Rows may omit the clone size; those that give it use once, few, many or a size class.

clone size	J gene	D gene	V gene	CDR3 DNA	CDR3 protein
NA	TRBJ2-7	NA	TRBV9	TGTGCCAGCAGCGTAGGATCGTGGGGGGCCGTCAACGAGCAGTACTTC	CASSVGSWGAVNEQYF
NA	TRBJ2-7	NA	TRBV20-1	TGCAGTGCGCTGCAGTCCTACGAGCAGTACTTC	CSALQSYEQYF
many	TRBJ1-1	NA	TRBV2	TGTGCCAGCAGTGAAGCCCGTGCGGACACTGAAGCTTTCTTT	CASSEARADTEAFF
few	TRBJ2-7	TRBD1	TRBV9	TGTGCCAGCAGCGTAGACGGGACAGACTCCTACGAGCAGTACTTC	CASSVDGTDSYEQYF
many	TRBJ2-2	TRBD2	TRBV7-2	TGTGCCAGCAGCTTAGTTGGGGGGGGGAGCTTTGGAACCGGGGAGCTGTTTTTT	CASSLVGGGSFGTGELFF
many	TRBJ2-5	NA	TRBV7-9	TGTGCCAGCAGCTTAGCCCGGGCGCGGAAAGAGACCCAGTACTTC	CASSLARARKETQYF
few	TRBJ2-1	TRBD2	TRBV5-1	TGCGCCAGCAGCCCGGGGGGGGATTTCGGGCAGTTCTTC	CASSPGGDFGQFF
NA	TRBJ2-2	TRBD1	TRBV6-1	TGTGCCAGCAGATCCGGGACAGGACTTTCAACCGGGGAGCTGTTTTTT	CASRSGTGLSTGELFF
NA	TRBJ1-2	NA	TRBV4-3	TGCGCCAGCAGCCAAGACGGAGCTAACTATGGCTACACCTTC	CASSQDGANYGYTF
many	TRBJ1-6	NA	TRBV3-1	TGTGCCAGCAGCCAAGGCGGGGGGCCTTCACCCCTCCACTTT	CASSQGGGPSPLHF
NA	TRBJ2-7	TRBD2	TRBV6-1	TGTGCCAGCAGTGGACTAGCGGGAGACCACTACGAGCAGTACTTC	CASSGLAGDHYEQYF
many	TRBJ2-1	TRBD2	TRBV27	TGTGCCAGCAGTCCCAAACTAGCGGAGTACAATGAGCAGTTCTTC	CASSPKLAEYNEQFF
many	TRBJ1-4	NA	TRBV27	TGTGCCAGCAAGGGTCGTTTAGAGGAAAAACTGTTTTTT	CASKGRLEEKLFF
few	TRBJ2-1	NA	TRBV6-2/TRBV6-3	TGTGCCAGCAGTTATTCCTTTTATATAGCGACCGACAATGAGCAGTTCTTC	CASSYSFYIATDNEQFF
many	TRBJ2-1	NA	TRBV6-2/TRBV6-3	TGTGCCAGCAGTTACGGCGTCAGCTACAATGAGCAGTTCTTC	CASSYGVSYNEQFF
many	TRBJ1-1	TRBD1	TRBV29-1	TGCAGCGTTGACCCCAGGGGGGTCTACCGGGCTTTCTTT	CSVDPRGVYRAFF
many	TRBJ2-3	NA	TRBV18	TGTGCCAGCTCACCCCGACAGTGGAGCACAGATACGCAGTATTTT	CASSPRQWSTDTQYF
many	TRBJ2-7	NA	TRBV20-1	TGCAGTGCTAGCACAGGGACCGAGCAGTACTTC	CSASTGTEQYF
NA	TRBJ2-3	TRBD2	TRBV20-1	TGCAGTGCTCACCCAACTAGCGGGAGCGCAGATACGCAGTATTTT	CSAHPTSGSADTQYF
NA	TRBJ1-1	TRBD1	TRBV5-1	TGCGCCAGCCGCGTACAGGGGGAAGCTTTCTTT	CASRVQGEAFF
many	TRBJ2-3	NA	TRBV2	TGTGCCAGCAGCCAGTCAGATACGCAGTATTTT	CASSQSDTQYF
NA	TRBJ2-7	NA	TRBV19	TGTGCCAGTAGTATACGGGCTAGTTTCTACGAGCAGTACTTC	CASSIRASFYEQYF
many	TRBJ2-7	NA	TRBV28	TGTGCCAGCAGCCCCTGGGTTGGCGAGCAGTACTTC	CASSPWVGEQYF
many	TRBJ1-1	NA	TRBV20-1	TGCAGTGCTAGGAGGGGACCTTATAACACTGAAGCTTTCTTT	CSARRGPYNTEAFF
few	TRBJ1-4	TRBD1	TRBV11-2	TGTGCCAGCAGCTTCGGACAGGGCGAGTTTGAAAAACTGTTTTTT	CASSFGQGEFEKLFF
NA	TRBJ2-3	NA	TRBV5-4	TGTGCCAGCAGCCGGTCGACAGTAGATACGCAGTATTTT	CASSRSTVDTQYF
many	TRBJ2-2	NA	TRBV4-1	TGCGCCAGCAGCCTTGGACTCGTGGTGTACACCGGGGAGCTGTTTTTT	CASSLGLVVYTGELFF
many	TRBJ1-4	TRBD1	TRBV20-1	TGCAGTGCTAGAGTTTGGACAGGACAGAATGAAAAACTGTTTTTT	CSARVWTGQNEKLFF
many	TRBJ2-7	TRBD1	TRBV29-1	TGCAGCGTTGATCGGGGTCAGGGGGTTTCCTACGAGCAGTACTTC	CSVDRGQGVSYEQYF
NA	TRBJ1-6	NA	TRBV20-1	TGCAGTGCTAGCCGTAGGACTTCCACCAACGATTCACCCCTCCACTTT	CSASRRTSTNDSPLHF
few	TRBJ2-2	TRBD2	TRBV7-7	TGTGCTAGCAGCTCAGGGACTAGCGAAGCCGGGGAGCTGTTTTTT	CASSSGTSEAGELFF
NA	TRBJ2-7	TRBD1	TRBV14	TGTGCCAGCAGCCAGCGGAAGGGACCAGAGGTAGGGGACAGGGGATACGAGCAGTACTTC	CASSQRKGPEVGDRGYEQYF
few	TRBJ2-7	TRBD2	TRBV28	TGTGCCAGCAGTCGGGACTACTTCGAGCAGTACTTC	CASSRDYFEQYF
few	TRBJ1-1	NA	TRBV12-5	TGTGCTAGTGCTTCAGGGGTGAACACTGAAGCTTTCTTT	CASASGVNTEAFF
NA	TRBJ2-1	TRBD2	TRBV7-8	TGTGCCAGCCACTCCGGGAGGAATGAGCAGTTCTTC	CASHSGRNEQFF
few	TRBJ2-1	TRBD1	TRBV20-1	TGCAGTGCTAGGGGACAGACTCTCTACAATGAGCAGTTCTTC	CSARGQTLYNEQFF
many	TRBJ2-1	NA	TRBV28	TGTGCCAGCGCAGGGCAGGGGTTTGGGGATGAGCAGTTCTTC	CASAGQGFGDEQFF
many	TRBJ1-5	NA	TRBV20-1	TGCAGTAATGGGGTTGGGAATCAGCCCCAGCATTTT	CSNGVGNQPQHF
NA	TRBJ1-2	NA	TRBV2	TGTGCCAGCATTTATACACAGGGCCAAGACTATGGCTACACCTTC	CASIYTQGQDYGYTF
NA	TRBJ2-7	TRBD1	TRBV6-4	TGTGCCAGCAGATCTACGATTGGACAGGCCAGCACCTACGAGCAGTACTTC	CASRSTIGQASTYEQYF
NA	TRBJ2-3	NA	TRBV29-1	TGCAGCGTTGAGGGTAGGGGAGATACGCAGTATTTT	CSVEGRGDTQYF
few	TRBJ2-7	TRBD2	TRBV4-1	TGCGCCAGCAAGGGACTATCCGACTACGAGCAGTACTTC	CASKGLSDYEQYF
many	TRBJ2-1	TRBD2	TRBV27	TGTGCCAGCATGGGCAGGCTAGCGGGAGTGTCCTACAATGAGCAGTTCTTC	CASMGRLAGVSYNEQFF
NA	TRBJ2-7	TRBD2	TRBV6-2/TRBV6-3	TGTGCCAGCAGTCACGTTAGGACTAGCGGGAGGCGCGAGCAGTACTTC	CASSHVRTSGRREQYF
many	TRBJ2-1	TRBD2	TRBV11-2	TGTGCCAGCAGCTTAGGCCGACTAGCGGGAGGGCCTCTCGGCTACAATGAGCAGTTCTTC	CASSLGRLAGGPLGYNEQFF
many	TRBJ1-2	NA	TRBV28	TGTGCCAGCAGTTTTGAGGCTCGGTATGGCTACACCTTC	CASSFEARYGYTF
many	TRBJ2-7	TRBD1	TRBV7-9	TGTGCCAGCACCAATCAAGGACAGGGAGGCAACGAGCAGTACTTC	CASTNQGQGGNEQYF
many	TRBJ2-2	NA	TRBV7-9	TGTGCCAGCAGCTTAAGGGGAGGTGGAGACGCCGGGGAGCTGTTTTTT	CASSLRGGGDAGELFF
many	TRBJ1-1	NA	TRBV5-1	TGCGCCAGCAGCTTCGGCAGGGAGGACACTGAAGCTTTCTTT	CASSFGREDTEAFF
few	TRBJ2-1	TRBD2	TRBV6-1	TGTGCCAGCCTCATAGCGGGAGGCCTTGAGCAGTTCTTC	CASLIAGGLEQFF
few	TRBJ2-7	TRBD2	TRBV30	TGTGTCTGGAGGACTAGCGGGAGTAACGAGCAGTACTTC	CVWRTSGSNEQYF
many	TRBJ1-1	NA	TRBV7-2	TGTGCCAGCAGCTTAGTGGCAGGCACTGAAGCTTTCTTT	CASSLVAGTEAFF
many	TRBJ2-1	TRBD2	TRBV30	TGTGCCTGGAGCGAACCGGGACTAGACTCCTACAATGAGCAGTTCTTC	CAWSEPGLDSYNEQFF
few	TRBJ2-7	NA	TRBV20-1	TGCAGTGCTAGAGTTTCGGGGGTTCTAGGCTACGAGCAGTACTTC	CSARVSGVLGYEQYF